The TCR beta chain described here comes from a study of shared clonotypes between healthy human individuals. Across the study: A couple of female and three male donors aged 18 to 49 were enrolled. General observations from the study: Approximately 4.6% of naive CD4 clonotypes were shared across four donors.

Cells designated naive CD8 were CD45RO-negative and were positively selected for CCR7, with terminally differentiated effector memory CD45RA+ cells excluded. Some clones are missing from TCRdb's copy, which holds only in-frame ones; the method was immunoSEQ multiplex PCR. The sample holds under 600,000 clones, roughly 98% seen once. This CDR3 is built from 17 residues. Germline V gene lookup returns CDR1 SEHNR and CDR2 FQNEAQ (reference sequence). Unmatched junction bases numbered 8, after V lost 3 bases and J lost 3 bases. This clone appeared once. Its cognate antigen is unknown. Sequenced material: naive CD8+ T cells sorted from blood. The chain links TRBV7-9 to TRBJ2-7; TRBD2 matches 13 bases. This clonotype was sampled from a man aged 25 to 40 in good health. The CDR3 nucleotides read TGTGCCAGCAGCTTCGGGACTAGCGGGATTCTTGGCTACGAGCAGTACTTC. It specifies CASSFGTSGILGYEQYF. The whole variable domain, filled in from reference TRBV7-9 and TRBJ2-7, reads DTGVSQNPRHKITKRGQNVTFRCDPISEHNRLYWYRQTLGQGPEFLTYFQNEAQLEKSRLLSDRFSAERPKGSFSTLEIQRTEQGDSAMYLCASSFGTSGILGYEQYFGPGTRLTVT.